This T cell receptor beta chain was recovered during a study of T cells in Graves' hyperthyroidism and ophthalmopathy. Amplified regions were TCR beta CDR3 sequences from RNA transcripts. Primed by the HTBI set, a first-round RT-PCR was run on the TCR CDR3. Each CDR3 protein is one row after TCRdb ran MiXCR on the multiplex PCR reads. The table includes under 450,000 distinct CDR3 sequences, about 18% detected once. The CDR3 contains 16 residues. V gave up 8 bases and J gave up 7 bases, with 24 bases separating them. The V gene's germline CDR1 is SGHVS and CDR2 FNYEAQ. This clonotype was counted a few times.

This receptor was obtained from a woman aged 25 to 39 with Graves' hyperthyroidism that later progressed to Graves' ophthalmopathy. The V gene is TRBV7-6, the J gene TRBJ2-1; D possibly uses TRBD1 or TRBD2 (5 bases each). The sample comprised blood. CDR3 loop: CASAPQPGTTRNEQFF. In DNA, the CDR3 is TGTGCCAGCGCCCCACAACCCGGGACCACGAGGAATGAGCAGTTCTTC.